These 13 T cell receptor beta chains were sequenced from one sample in a study of technical replicates of blood from several donors. Profiling relied on immunoSEQ multiplex PCR, and the TCRdb table lists in-frame clones only, not all of them. The profile shows tens of thousands of clones, 90% of them singletons. Sequencing used PBMCs. Receptor source: a human donor in good health. Some clones in this sample may be carry-over from other donors' samples.

The sample holds one count of this clone. This chain links TRBV7-2 with TRBJ2-1; a weak D match, TRBD2 (5 bases). Trimming cost V 7 bases and J 0 bases, with 13 bases left between them. The length of the CDR3 is 15 residues. CDR1 and CDR2 (germline): SGHTA, FQGNSA. CDR3 DNA sequence: TGTGCCAGCACTAAACAGCGGAGCTCCTACAATGAGCAGTTCTTC. It specifies CASTKQRSSYNEQFF.

The chain carries TRBV2 and TRBJ2-3, with 9 bases aligning to TRBD2. The CDR3 contains 14 residues. With 6 bases clipped from V and 1 base from J, the junction kept 2 bases outside the gene matches. Germline V gene data show CDR1 as SNHLY and CDR2 as FYNNEI. The CDR3 bases are TGTGCCAGCAGGGCGGGGGGGGGCACAGATACGCAGTATTTT. Its protein is CASRAGGGTDTQYF.

The rearrangement joins TRBV10-3 to TRBJ2-7, with 11 positions matching TRBD2. CDR3 size: 16 residues. Germline V lookup: CDR1 ENHRY, CDR2 SYGVKD. The V segment lost 3 bases and the J segment 4 bases; nucleotides outside the gene matches: 8. This CDR3 is CAISEIAGGRFYEQYF. Written as DNA, the CDR3 is TGTGCCATCAGTGAAATAGCGGGGGGGCGATTTTACGAGCAGTACTTC.

The chain links TRBV5-1 to TRBJ2-2, with 10 nucleotides matching TRBD1. Looked up from germline, CDR1 is SGHRS and CDR2 is YFSETQ. The CDR3 extends over 16 amino acids. V trimming: 4 bases; J trimming: 6 bases; junction bases outside the gene matches: 9. As DNA, the CDR3 is TGCGCCAGCAGCGACTCCGGGACAGGGGCGGCCGGGGAGCTGTTTTTT. Translating it yields CASSDSGTGAAGELFF.

This rearrangement joins TRBV2 to TRBJ2-4, with TRBD1 identical over 10 bases. The ends lost 3 bases at V and 9 bases at J; junction bases unmatched: 14. The CDR3 is made up of 17 amino acids. Germline V lookup: CDR1 SNHLY, CDR2 FYNNEI. CDR3 amino acids: CASSDRQGARRGSIQYF. The CDR3 bases are TGTGCCAGCAGTGACCGACAGGGGGCGCGGCGGGGGAGCATTCAGTACTTC.

The chain combines TRBV12-2 with TRBJ2-2; the D segment call TRBD2 is taken from the table without a DNA check. TRBV12-2 is described as a pseudogene. The CDR3 sequence is 14 residues long. The DNA for the CDR3 is TGTGCAAGTCGCCTTCGCGGGGGTACCGGGGAGCTGTTTTTT. It yields the protein CASRLRGGTGELFF.

The chain employs TRBV7-8 and TRBJ2-4; possibly TRBD1 for D (6 bases). From germline, CDR1 is SGHVS and CDR2 FQNEAQ. Trimming removed 5 bases from V and 0 bases from J, with 14 bases in between. The length of the CDR3 is 16 residues. CDR3 residues: CASSPTGVLAKNIQYF. The CDR3 DNA reads TGTGCCAGCAGCCCGACAGGTGTACTAGCCAAAAACATTCAGTACTTC. Full variable domain (outside the CDR3, taken from reference TRBV7-8 and TRBJ2-4): GAGVSQSPRYKVAKRGQDVALRCDPISGHVSLFWYQQALGQGPEFLTYFQNEAQLDKSGLPSDRFFAERPEGSVSTLKIQRTQQEDSAVYLCASSPTGVLAKNIQYFGAGTRLSVL.

This clone has a handful of counts. The CDR3 loop is CASSLGQGPYSPLHF. The DNA for the CDR3 is TGTGCCAGCAGTCTTGGACAGGGTCCGTATTCACCCCTCCACTTT. This chain joins TRBV7-9 and TRBJ1-6, with 8 positions matching TRBD1. V dropped 6 bases and J dropped 8; count of bases not matched to a gene: 9. Germline values: CDR1 SEHNR, CDR2 FQNEAQ (reference sequence). This CDR3 has 15 residues. Full variable domain (rest looked up from reference TRBV7-9 and TRBJ1-6): DTGVSQNPRHKITKRGQNVTFRCDPISEHNRLYWYRQTLGQGPEFLTYFQNEAQLEKSRLLSDRFSAERPKGSFSTLEIQRTEQGDSAMYLCASSLGQGPYSPLHFGNGTRLTVT.

The rearrangement links TRBV7-2 to TRBJ1-2; D is uncertain. CDR1 SGHTA and CDR2 FQGNSA come from the germline V gene. V was pared by 4 bases and J by 4 bases, with 13 bases between. There are 14 residues in the CDR3. CDR3 residues: CASSSSRGFYGYTF. In nucleotides, the CDR3 is TGTGCCAGCAGCTCCTCCCGAGGGTTCTATGGCTACACCTTC.

The chain recombines TRBV27 with TRBJ1-5, with a weak D call TRBD1 (5 bases). The CDR3 is 16 amino acids. Trimming took 5 bases from V and 0 from J, leaving 14 bases between them. Germline loops: CDR1 MNHEY, CDR2 SMNVEV (reference sequence). CDR3 protein: CASSDRTPYSNQPQHF. Written as DNA, the CDR3 is TGTGCCAGCAGTGACCGGACACCCTATAGCAATCAGCCCCAGCATTTT.

This chain joins TRBV19 and TRBJ2-1; TRBD2 matches at 9 bases. Unmatched junction bases numbered 11, after V lost 5 bases and J lost 3 bases. Germline V gene data show CDR1 as LNHDA and CDR2 as SQIVND (reference sequence). The CDR3 contains 17 residues. For the CDR3, the DNA is TGTGCCAGTAGTCGAGCAGCGGGAGGCATTCTCTACAATGAGCAGTTCTTC. This translates into CASSRAAGGILYNEQFF.

The CDR3 coding sequence is TGTGCCAGCACCCCGAGGACAGTGGGTAATTCACCCCTCCACTTT. Its translation is CASTPRTVGNSPLHF. The chain recombines TRBV25-1 with TRBJ1-6, with D perhaps TRBD1 (6 bases). The CDR3 has 15 residues. The germline CDR1 and CDR2 sequences are MGHDK and SYGVNS. The V and J ends lost 7 bases and 6 bases respectively, with 16 bases between them.

The chain joins TRBV27 to TRBJ1-6, with TRBD1 identical over 7 bases. With V trimmed by 2 bases and J by 8 bases, 6 bases remained unmatched. The CDR3 runs 15 residues. Germline loops: CDR1 MNHEY, CDR2 SMNVEV (reference sequence). The CDR3, as DNA: TGTGCCAGCAGTTTACGACAGGGAGGAGATTCACCCCTCCACTTT. This translates into CASSLRQGGDSPLHF.